This T cell receptor (beta chain) was found in a study of blood T cell repertoires in COVID-19 (dated by TCRdb to 2020 to 2022). Background on the whole study: Collaborator samples came from the United States, Italy and Spain and covered acute and convalescent phases of COVID-19. The prospective study material was composed of cDNA or gDNA derived from T cells, B-cell-depleted T cells, or PBMCs. Deeply sampled blood TCRbeta repertoires from subjects exposed to, actively infected with, or recovered from COVID-19 were included in the dataset. A freely available public database, intended as a resource for researchers studying the immune response to SARS-CoV-2, is where the repertoires were released. The samples were drawn from the first 160 participants of the ongoing ImmuneRACE study and from 950 to 1,500 subjects provided by 6 global collaborators. A de-identified subject ID, COVID-19 status, age in years and sex were almost always included in the sample metadata. Where HLA class I and class II types were available, the types were taken from metadata supplied by the sample provider, not from assay-based typing.

Summary of the overall study and its limitations: Clinical and demographic metadata were provided uncurated, with the amount varying by source and participant.

Including cysteine and phenylalanine, the CDR3 has 13 amino acids. CDR3 DNA is the only sequence kept; it has 39 bases, read in frame from the first base. V loses 5 bases of germline sequence and J loses 1 base, and the interval between the two ends is 8 bases. CDR1 and CDR2 are read off the germline V gene (reference sequence) as MNHEY and SMNVEV. Each collaborating institution followed its own protocols to collect whole blood in K2EDTA tubes. Collaborator samples were shipped for TCRbeta analysis as frozen whole blood, isolated PBMCs, or DNA extracted from either sample type. As for this clone: Its antigen remains undetermined. One base away there is no much larger clone; base qualities are not given.

TCRbeta CDR3 regions were amplified from genomic DNA by means of the immunoSEQ Assay, a bias-controlled multiplex PCR. The original methods were these. Nucleated cell counts per sample were estimated from amplification of reference gene primers within the assay. To quantify the absolute abundance of each unique TCRbeta CDR3 rearrangement, sequence reads were collapsed and filtered. For each sample, productive Simpson clonality was calculated as the square root of Simpson's diversity index over productive rearrangements. TCRdb holds this immuneACCESS table with in-frame rearrangements only. Some clones are missing; in checked studies, unresolved V genes explain under half, and the rest has no known cause. That table supplies the V and J calls and clone size; D and trimming were determined from the DNA. Here the sample has about 140,000 clones; 80% to 90% occur a single time. The ten largest clones add up to about 11% of the sample.

Recombination linked TRBV27 to TRBJ1-1, with a weak D call of TRBD1 (5 bases match). The specimen sequenced was peripheral blood. This TCR came from a man aged 60 to 75 with active or convalescent COVID-19. The bases read TGTGCCAGCAGTACGACAGAGAACACTGAAGCTTTCTTT. Its coded protein is CASSTTENTEAFF.